The T cell receptor (beta chain) under discussion was sequenced for a study of identical twins. Overall study findings and caveats: Beta clonotypes that were abundant in cord blood contained fewer insertions, a pattern absent from memory repertoires.

Concerning this clonotype: Its antigen is currently unknown.

Healthy Caucasian individuals made up all the donors. A universal primer site arose from template switching, and cDNA bore unique molecular identifiers. TCRdb passed the 5' RACE reads through MiXCR, listing each CDR3 protein once. The table lists about 200,000 distinct CDR3 sequences, 9.4% of them singletons. The sequence came from a young woman in good health. Sequenced material: memory (CD45RO+) T cells sorted from blood.

CDR3 protein: CASSQDHSRNEQFF. In DNA, the CDR3 is TGTGCCAGCAGCCAAGATCATAGCCGCAATGAGCAGTTCTTC. This chain joins TRBV3-1 and TRBJ2-1, with D unresolved. The CDR3 consists of 14 residues. Germline V lookup: CDR1 LGHDT, CDR2 YNNKEL (reference sequence). The V end was cut by 0 bases, the J end by 6 bases, with 9 bases between.